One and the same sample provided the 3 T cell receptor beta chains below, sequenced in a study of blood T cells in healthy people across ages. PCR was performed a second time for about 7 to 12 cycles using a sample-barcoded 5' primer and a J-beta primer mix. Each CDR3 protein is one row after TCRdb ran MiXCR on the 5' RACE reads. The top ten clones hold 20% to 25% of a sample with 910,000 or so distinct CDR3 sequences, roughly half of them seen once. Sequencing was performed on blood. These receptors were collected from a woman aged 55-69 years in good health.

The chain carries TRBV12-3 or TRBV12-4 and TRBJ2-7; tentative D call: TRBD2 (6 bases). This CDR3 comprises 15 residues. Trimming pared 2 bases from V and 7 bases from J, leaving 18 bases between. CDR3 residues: CASSLRARRDSEQYF. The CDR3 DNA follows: TGTGCCAGCAGTTTAAGGGCCCGGCGGGATAGTGAGCAGTACTTC.

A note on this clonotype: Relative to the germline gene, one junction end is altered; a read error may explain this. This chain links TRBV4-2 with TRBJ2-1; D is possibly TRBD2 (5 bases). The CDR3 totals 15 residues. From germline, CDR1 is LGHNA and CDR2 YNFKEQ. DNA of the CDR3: TGTGCCAGCAGCCAAGAGCCTAGCTCTTACAGTGAGCAGTTCTTC. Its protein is CASSQEPSSYSEQFF.

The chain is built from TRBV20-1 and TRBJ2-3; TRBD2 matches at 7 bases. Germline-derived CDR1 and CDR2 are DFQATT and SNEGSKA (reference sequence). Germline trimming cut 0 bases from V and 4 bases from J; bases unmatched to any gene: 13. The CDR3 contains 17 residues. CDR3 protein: CSARDPRLAARADTQYF. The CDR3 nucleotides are TGCAGTGCTAGAGATCCAAGACTAGCTGCGAGGGCAGATACGCAGTATTTT.